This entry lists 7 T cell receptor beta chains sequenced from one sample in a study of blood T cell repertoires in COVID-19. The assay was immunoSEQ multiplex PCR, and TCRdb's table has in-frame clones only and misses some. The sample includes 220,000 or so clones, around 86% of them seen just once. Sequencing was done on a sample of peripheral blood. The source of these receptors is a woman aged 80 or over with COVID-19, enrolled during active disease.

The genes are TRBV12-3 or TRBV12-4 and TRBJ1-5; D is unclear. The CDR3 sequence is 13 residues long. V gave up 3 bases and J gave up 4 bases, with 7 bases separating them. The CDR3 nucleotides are TGTGCCAGCAGTTTTCGGGTGAATCAGCCCCAGCATTTT. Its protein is CASSFRVNQPQHF.

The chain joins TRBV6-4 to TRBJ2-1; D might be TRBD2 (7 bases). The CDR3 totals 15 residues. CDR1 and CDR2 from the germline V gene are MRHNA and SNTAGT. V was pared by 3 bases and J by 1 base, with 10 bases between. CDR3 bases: TGTGCCAGCAGTGATCGGGGGGCGTCCTACAATGAGCAGTTCTTC. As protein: CASSDRGASYNEQFF.

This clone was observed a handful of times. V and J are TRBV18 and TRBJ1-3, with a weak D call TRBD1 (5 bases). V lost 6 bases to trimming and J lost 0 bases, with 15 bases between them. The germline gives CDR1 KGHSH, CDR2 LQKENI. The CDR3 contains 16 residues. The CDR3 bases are TGTGCCAGCTCGAAGACAGCAACCAACTCTGGAAACACCATATATTTT. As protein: CASSKTATNSGNTIYF.

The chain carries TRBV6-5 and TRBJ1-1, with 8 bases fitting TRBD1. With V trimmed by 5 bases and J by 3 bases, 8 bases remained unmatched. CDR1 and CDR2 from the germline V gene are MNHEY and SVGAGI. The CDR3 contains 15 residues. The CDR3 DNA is TGTGCCAGCAGTCTGACGACAGGGGAGGACACTGAAGCTTTCTTT. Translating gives CASSLTTGEDTEAFF.

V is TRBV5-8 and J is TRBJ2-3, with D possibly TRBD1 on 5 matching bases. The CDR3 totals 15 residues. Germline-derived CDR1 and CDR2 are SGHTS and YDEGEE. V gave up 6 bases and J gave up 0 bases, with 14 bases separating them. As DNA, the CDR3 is TGTGCCAGCACTACGGACACCCGGAGCACAGATACGCAGTATTTT. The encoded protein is CASTTDTRSTDTQYF.

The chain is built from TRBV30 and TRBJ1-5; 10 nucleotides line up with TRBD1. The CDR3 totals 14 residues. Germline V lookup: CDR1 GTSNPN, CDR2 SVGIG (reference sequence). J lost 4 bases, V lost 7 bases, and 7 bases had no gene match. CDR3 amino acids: CASSGTGANQPQHF. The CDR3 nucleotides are TGTGCCTCCTCCGGGACAGGGGCAAATCAGCCCCAGCATTTT.

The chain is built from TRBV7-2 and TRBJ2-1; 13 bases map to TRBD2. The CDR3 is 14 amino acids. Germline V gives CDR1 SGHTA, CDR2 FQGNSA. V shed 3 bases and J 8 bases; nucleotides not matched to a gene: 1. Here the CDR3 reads CASSFGTSGDEQFF. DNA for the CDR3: TGTGCCAGCAGCTTCGGGACTAGCGGGGATGAGCAGTTCTTC.